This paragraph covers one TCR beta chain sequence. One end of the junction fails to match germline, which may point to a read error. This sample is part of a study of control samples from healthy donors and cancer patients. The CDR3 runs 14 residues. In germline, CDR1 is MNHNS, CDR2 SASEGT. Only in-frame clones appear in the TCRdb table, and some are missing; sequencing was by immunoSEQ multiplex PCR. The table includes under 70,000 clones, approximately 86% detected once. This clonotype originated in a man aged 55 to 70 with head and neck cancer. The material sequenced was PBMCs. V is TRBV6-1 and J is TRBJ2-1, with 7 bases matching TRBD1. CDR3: CAGSERQGLNEQFF. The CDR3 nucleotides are TGTGCCGGCAGTGAAAGACAGGGTCTGAATGAGCAGTTCTTC.